Each of the 14 T cell receptor beta chains below was sequenced from the same sample in a study of cytomegalovirus exposure and HLA in healthy donors. TCRdb's table, derived via immunoSEQ multiplex PCR, lists solely in-frame clones and lacks some. This sample yields under 250,000 clones, of which over 80% are seen a single time; 0.85% to 1.2% belongs to the top ten. Sequencing used PBMCs. These receptor sequences come from a woman aged 18-35 years in good health and CMV-seronegative.

This clone was counted at least ten times. This sequence joins TRBV6-1 and TRBJ1-3; D is unresolved. The CDR3 length is 15 residues. Germline V gives CDR1 MNHNS, CDR2 SASEGT. The germline V and J ends were trimmed by 3 bases and 0 bases, with 9 bases remaining between them. The CDR3 here is CASSDQAGSGNTIYF. The DNA for the CDR3 is TGTGCCAGCAGTGACCAAGCTGGCTCTGGAAACACCATATATTTT.

The genes are TRBV2 and TRBJ2-2; 10 bases align to TRBD2. The V gene's germline CDR1 is SNHLY and CDR2 FYNNEI. V was clipped by 6 bases and J by 5 bases; unmatched bases: 12. CDR3 size: 17 residues. The CDR3 is CASRRGELAGTTGELFF. The CDR3 bases are TGTGCCAGCAGAAGAGGGGAACTAGCGGGAACTACCGGGGAGCTGTTTTTT.

V and J are TRBV30 and TRBJ2-1, with 12 bases that match TRBD2. Germline V gives CDR1 GTSNPN, CDR2 SVGIG (reference sequence). Trimming took 6 bases from V and 8 from J; bases not matched to a gene: 8. The CDR3 loop spans 14 amino acids. In DNA, the CDR3 is TGTGCCTGTCCGAGACTAGCGGGAGTAGATGAGCAGTTCTTC. This gives the protein CACPRLAGVDEQFF.

This chain uses TRBV5-1 with TRBJ2-7, with TRBD1 matching 8 bases. Germline trimming cut 4 bases from V and 7 bases from J; bases unmatched to any gene: 7. CDR3 size: 13 residues. The V gene's germline CDR1 is SGHRS and CDR2 YFSETQ. CDR3 sequence: CASSGDRGREQYF. The CDR3, as DNA: TGCGCCAGCAGCGGAGACAGGGGAAGGGAGCAGTACTTC.

This chain joins TRBV5-1 and TRBJ1-5, with TRBD1 matching over 11 bases. Germline CDR1 SGHRS, CDR2 YFSETQ. After removal of 5 bases from V and 6 bases from J, the junction contained 4 bases not matched to a gene. The CDR3 has 14 amino acids. CDR3 sequence: CASSSGTGGQPQHF. For the CDR3, the DNA is TGCGCCAGCAGTTCCGGGACAGGGGGTCAGCCCCAGCATTTT. The full variable domain, in which reference TRBV5-1 and TRBJ1-5 provide the parts outside the CDR3, is KAGVTQTPRYLIKTRGQQVTLSCSPISGHRSVSWYQQTPGQGLQFLFEYFSETQRNKGNFPGRFSGRQFSNSRSEMNVSTLELGDSALYLCASSSGTGGQPQHFGDGTRLSIL.

The CDR3 reads CASSNRDSPREQYF. The CDR3 DNA follows: TGTGCCAGCAGCAATCGGGACAGCCCGCGCGAGCAGTACTTC. This sequence joins TRBV7-3 and TRBJ2-7; 7 bases map to TRBD1. Germline CDR1 reads SGHTA; CDR2 reads FQGTGA. J lost 6 bases, V lost 5 bases, and 10 bases had no gene match. The CDR3 contains 14 residues. Using reference TRBV7-3 and TRBJ2-7 for the parts outside the CDR3, the full variable domain is GAGVSQTPSNKVTEKGKYVELRCDPISGHTALYWYRQSLGQGPEFLIYFQGTGAADDSGLPNDRFFAVRPEGSVSTLKIQRTERGDSAVYLCASSNRDSPREQYFGPGTRLTVT.

This clone has more than one count but fewer than ten. CDR3 region: CASQAAGRSLSEQYF. In nucleotides, the CDR3 is TGTGCCAGCCAGGCGGCAGGGAGGTCGCTAAGCGAGCAGTACTTC. The gene calls are TRBV28 and TRBJ2-7; a weak D match, TRBD2 (6 bases). The germline V gene has CDR1 MDHEN and CDR2 SYDVKM. This CDR3 is built from 15 residues. V lost 8 bases to trimming and J lost 6 bases, with 23 bases between them.

The rearrangement uses TRBV5-1 and TRBJ2-3; 9 bases agree with TRBD2. In germline, CDR1 is SGHRS, CDR2 YFSETQ. The CDR3 is made up of 16 amino acids. The trim removed 1 base at V and 6 bases at J, leaving 9 bases unmatched. The CDR3 bases are TGCGCCAGCAGCTTGAGTCTGGCGGGAGGGGGGGATACGCAGTATTTT. Its protein product is CASSLSLAGGGDTQYF.

The chain couples TRBV9 to TRBJ2-2; D possibly corresponds to TRBD2 (6 bases). Between the trimmed V and J ends, which lost 3 bases and 2 bases, there was a span of 11 bases. Germline V gives CDR1 SGDLS, CDR2 YYNGEE. The CDR3 contains 15 residues. The CDR3 loop reads CASSALAINTGELFF. The CDR3 nucleotides are TGTGCCAGCAGCGCCCTAGCGATAAACACCGGGGAGCTGTTTTTT.

This chain connects TRBV5-1 to TRBJ2-1; TRBD1 agrees at 7 bases. Germline loops: CDR1 SGHRS, CDR2 YFSETQ. CDR3 length: 16 residues. J gave up 5 bases and V 4 bases, and 12 bases lay outside the gene matches. The CDR3 coding sequence is TGCGCCAGCAGCCCTCCAAGAGGCAGGGGGAACAATGAGCAGTTCTTC. It translates to CASSPPRGRGNNEQFF.

The chain joins TRBV5-6 to TRBJ1-1, with 7 bases fitting TRBD1. Germline trimming cut 4 bases from V and 4 bases from J; bases unmatched to any gene: 4. The length of the CDR3 is 13 residues. CDR1 is SGHDT, CDR2 YYEEEE, per germline. CDR3 in DNA: TGTGCCAGCAGCAAACAGGGGAGCACTGAAGCTTTCTTT. Translating it yields CASSKQGSTEAFF.

The chain recombines TRBV7-9 with TRBJ2-5, with TRBD2 identical over 10 bases. CDR1 and CDR2 (germline): SEHNR, FQNEAQ (reference sequence). The CDR3 length is 18 residues. Unmatched junction bases numbered 16, after V lost 7 bases and J lost 2 bases. CDR3 loop: CASTPPKGAGGIQETQYF. CDR3 DNA: TGTGCCAGCACCCCCCCAAAGGGAGCGGGAGGGATACAAGAGACCCAGTACTTC.

This chain connects TRBV5-1 to TRBJ2-7; 10 bases align to TRBD2. From germline, CDR1 is SGHRS and CDR2 YFSETQ. The CDR3 length is 16 residues. With 4 bases clipped from V and 1 base from J, the junction kept 8 bases outside the gene matches. The CDR3 nucleotides read TGCGCCAGCAGCCCTAGCGGGAGAGGTCGGTCCTACGAGCAGTACTTC. Translated: CASSPSGRGRSYEQYF.

This chain uses TRBV18 with TRBJ1-5; D is perhaps TRBD1 (6 bases). Germline values: CDR1 KGHSH, CDR2 LQKENI. This CDR3 region has 16 residues. The V end was cut by 3 bases, the J end by 5 bases, with 17 bases between. The CDR3 sequence is CASSPLAGGQDQPQHF. The CDR3 DNA reads TGTGCCAGCTCACCCCTAGCCGGGGGGCAGGATCAGCCCCAGCATTTT.